This entry features one TCR beta chain sequence. The antigen is unknown. Healthy bone marrow donors formed the donor group. This CDR3 is 13 amino acids long. Per germline, CDR1 SNHLY and CDR2 FYNNEI. The source of the sample is a study of cytomegalovirus exposure and HLA in healthy donors. Use of 60 Vbeta and 13 Jbeta primers characterized the PCR. As originally analysed: A follow-up analysis tallied 70 million to 80 million unique TCR beta chains, roughly 11 million shared. Some clones are missing from TCRdb's copy, which holds only in-frame ones; the method was immunoSEQ multiplex PCR. The V and J calls and clone size are taken from that table; D and trimming were inferred from the DNA. The repertoire consists of 120,000 to 150,000 clones, with roughly 75% occurring once and the leading ten covering over 6.5%. Study results and caveats: A classifier reportedly called cytomegalovirus status with high sensitivity and specificity.

The J gene is TRBJ2-5, the V gene TRBV2, with no clear D. The last part of the DNA fits TRBJ2-7 better; the J call may be wrong. This TCR came from a man between 35 and 55 years old in good health and CMV-seropositive. Source material: PBMCs. The CDR3 coding sequence is TGTGCCAGCAGTGGCACTCTCTCCTACGAGCAGTACTTC. Amino acid sequence: CASSGTLSYEQYF.